The 18 T cell receptor beta chains below were found in one sample sequenced in a study of T cell responses to AZD1222 COVID-19 vaccine (TCRdb year 2021). Receptors were amplified or captured by the immunoSEQ multiplex PCR assay. In its TCRdb copy, this immuneACCESS table keeps in-frame sequences only and misses some clones. Where compared with another copy, unresolved V genes explain less than half of these, and the others have no known cause. This sample holds over 50,000 clones; roughly four fifths were observed only once. The top ten constitute 26% of the sample. The label giving this sample's time point can be read as: about 28 days (+/-7) after the second vaccine dose. Specimen: peripheral blood, collected 28 days after the second AZD1222 dose. The receptors derive from an adult who received the AZD1222 COVID-19 vaccine.

V and J are TRBV6-5 and TRBJ2-3; D may be TRBD2 (6 bases). The CDR3 runs 14 residues. Deletions cut 9 bases from V and 7 bases from J, with 20 bases between. Looked up from germline, CDR1 is MNHEY and CDR2 is SVGAGI. Here the CDR3 reads CARGLGGRRHTQYF. The CDR3 DNA is TGTGCCAGAGGGTTAGGAGGGAGGAGGCATACGCAGTATTTT.

This chain connects TRBV5-8 to TRBJ2-1, with D maybe TRBD2 (5 bases). Germline CDR1 SGHTS, CDR2 YDEGEE. The CDR3 loop spans 15 amino acids. Trimming stripped 2 bases from V and 6 bases from J, with 15 bases between. The CDR3 loop is CASSFWSSGSNEQFF. CDR3 DNA sequence: TGTGCCAGCAGCTTTTGGTCGTCGGGATCCAATGAGCAGTTCTTC.

This chain uses TRBV28 with TRBJ2-2; no firm D call. This CDR3 spans 15 amino acids. Trimming stripped 6 bases from V and 4 bases from J, with 15 bases between. Germline V gene lookup returns CDR1 MDHEN and CDR2 SYDVKM. The CDR3 sequence: CASSQPGASTGELFF. The CDR3 coding sequence is TGTGCCAGCAGCCAACCCGGAGCGAGCACCGGGGAGCTGTTTTTT.

V gene TRBV2 combines with J gene TRBJ2-7; D remains ambiguous. Looked up from germline, CDR1 is SNHLY and CDR2 is FYNNEI. CDR3 length: 15 amino acids. The V and J ends lost 1 base and 3 bases respectively, with 13 bases between them. The CDR3 protein is CASSEGFRLVYEQYF. The CDR3, as DNA: TGTGCCAGCAGTGAAGGCTTCAGGCTTGTCTACGAGCAGTACTTC.

CDR3 loop: CASSQETASGNTIYF. The CDR3 DNA is TGCGCCAGCAGCCAAGAAACAGCCTCTGGAAACACCATATATTTT. The V gene is TRBV4-3, the J gene TRBJ1-3; the D is unclear. Germline V gives CDR1 LGHNA, CDR2 YSLEER. The CDR3 sequence is 15 residues long. Between the trimmed V and J ends, which lost 0 bases and 0 bases, there was a span of 6 bases.

Notes on this clone: A junction boundary mismatches the germline segment, possibly from a read error. Other DNA sequences in this specimen translate into the identical CDR3. The chain's CDR3 is CASSYSQVETQYF. CDR3 nucleotide sequence: TGTGCCAGCAGTTACTCACAGGTAGAGACTCAGTACTTC. The chain joins TRBV6-2 or TRBV6-3 to TRBJ2-5, with D perhaps matching TRBD1 (5 bases). This CDR3 has 13 amino acids. CDR1 MNHEY and CDR2 SVGEGT come from the germline V gene.

The count of this clone is one. J is TRBJ1-6 and V is TRBV29-1; D may be TRBD1 (6 bases). Per the germline V gene, CDR1 is SQVTM and CDR2 is ANQGSEA. The CDR3 loop spans 18 amino acids. V was trimmed by 8 bases and J by 0 bases, leaving 23 bases between them. CDR3 nucleotides: TGCAGCAACCTGGGGGGGGCCCTCCCAGGCTCCTATAATTCACCCCTCCACTTT. It yields the protein CSNLGGALPGSYNSPLHF.

The chain links TRBV4-1 to TRBJ1-1, with 7 nucleotides matching TRBD1. CDR1 and CDR2 (germline): MGHRA, YSYEKL. The CDR3 runs to 14 residues. After removal of 6 bases from V and 3 bases from J, the junction contained 7 bases not matched to a gene. The CDR3 DNA follows: TGCGCCAGCAGACATACAGGGGCCGACACTGAAGCTTTCTTT. Its translation: CASRHTGADTEAFF.

The gene calls are TRBV19 and TRBJ2-7; D unclear. This CDR3 comprises 14 residues. V dropped 5 bases and J dropped 2 bases, with 13 bases sitting between them. Germline CDR1 LNHDA, CDR2 SQIVND (reference sequence). CDR3 DNA sequence: TGTGCCAGTAGTGCCCAGCAATCGACCTACGAGCAGTACTTC. Its protein product is CASSAQQSTYEQYF.

The gene calls are TRBV2 and TRBJ2-1; 12 nucleotides line up with TRBD2. This CDR3 has 15 residues. The germline V gene has CDR1 SNHLY and CDR2 FYNNEI. V dropped 6 bases and J dropped 5; count of bases not matched to a gene: 5. CDR3: CASRYGLAGNNEQFF. CDR3 nucleotide sequence: TGTGCCAGCAGATACGGACTAGCGGGAAACAATGAGCAGTTCTTC.

This chain links TRBV28 with TRBJ1-5; TRBD1 aligns across 7 bases. Trimming at V came to 4 bases and at J to 3 bases, leaving 6 bases not matched to a gene. The CDR3 sequence is 15 residues long. CDR1 and CDR2 from the germline V gene are MDHEN and SYDVKM. The CDR3 DNA reads TGTGCCAGCAGTTCCAAAGACAGGGTCAATCAGCCCCAGCATTTT. Translating it yields CASSSKDRVNQPQHF. Full variable domain (missing parts from reference TRBV28 and TRBJ1-5): DVKVTQSSRYLVKRTGEKVFLECVQDMDHENMFWYRQDPGLGLRLIYFSYDVKMKEKGDIPEGYSVSREKKERFSLILESASTNQTSMYLCASSSKDRVNQPQHFGDGTRLSIL.

The chain recombines TRBV5-1 with TRBJ2-7; 7 bases fit TRBD1. Germline assignment: CDR1 SGHRS and CDR2 YFSETQ. The CDR3 runs to 16 residues. The trim removed 0 bases at V and 2 bases at J, leaving 8 bases unmatched. The CDR3 DNA follows: TGCGCCAGCAGCTTGGAATTGTCGGACAGGCCCTACGAGCAGTACTTC. The encoded protein is CASSLELSDRPYEQYF.

The chain combines TRBV19 with TRBJ2-1, with 11 bases identical to TRBD2. The CDR3 loop spans 15 amino acids. The germline CDR1 and CDR2 sequences are LNHDA and SQIVND (reference sequence). Germline trimming cut 6 bases from V and 4 bases from J; bases unmatched to any gene: 5. CDR3 protein: CASRTTSGGYNEQFF. CDR3 coding DNA: TGTGCCAGTAGAACTACTAGCGGGGGTTACAATGAGCAGTTCTTC.

The count of this clone is one. The chain carries TRBV19 and TRBJ2-1; TRBD1 matches at 7 bases. The CDR3 loop spans 15 amino acids. With V trimmed by 7 bases and J by 1 base, 7 bases remained unmatched. The germline gives CDR1 LNHDA, CDR2 SQIVND (reference sequence). This chain's CDR3 is CASTVDRSSYNEQFF. CDR3 coding DNA: TGTGCCAGTACCGTGGACAGGTCTTCCTACAATGAGCAGTTCTTC. Variable domain in full (rest from reference TRBV19 and TRBJ2-1): DGGITQSPKYLFRKEGQNVTLSCEQNLNHDAMYWYRQDPGQGLRLIYYSQIVNDFQKGDIAEGYSVSREKKESFPLTVTSAQKNPTAFYLCASTVDRSSYNEQFFGPGTRLTVL.

The rearrangement links TRBV6-5 to TRBJ1-2; D unresolved. Per germline, CDR1 MNHEY and CDR2 SVGAGI. The CDR3 loop spans 13 amino acids. The V end was cut by 8 bases, the J end by 4 bases, with 14 bases between. The CDR3 nucleotides read TGTGCCAGCGGAGGGCTCAAGGCCTATGGCTACACCTTC. This gives the protein CASGGLKAYGYTF.

The rearrangement joins TRBV4-3 to TRBJ2-1, with D possibly matching TRBD2 (5 bases). The CDR3 extends over 15 amino acids. The germline V and J ends were trimmed by 3 bases and 7 bases, with 16 bases remaining between them. Germline lookup yields CDR1 LGHNA and CDR2 YSLEER. The CDR3 protein is CASSQSMEAGNEQFF. CDR3 DNA: TGCGCCAGCAGCCAGAGCATGGAGGCTGGGAATGAGCAGTTCTTC.

The V call is TRBV30, the J call TRBJ1-1, with D maybe TRBD1 (5 bases). Germline assignment: CDR1 GTSNPN and CDR2 SVGIG (reference sequence). Trimming stripped 2 bases from V and 4 bases from J, with 17 bases between. The CDR3 length is 15 residues. CDR3 nucleotide sequence: TGTGCCTGGAGTATCCCCGGGGCTATGGTCACTGAAGCTTTCTTT. It specifies CAWSIPGAMVTEAFF.

The V and J genes are TRBV27 and TRBJ2-5; D ambiguous. CDR1 is MNHEY, CDR2 SMNVEV, per germline (reference sequence). This CDR3 has 14 residues. Deletions cut 2 bases from V and 4 bases from J, with 11 bases between. CDR3 nucleotide sequence: TGTGCCAGCAGTTTAATGTGGGCGTCAGAGACCCAGTACTTC. Protein sequence: CASSLMWASETQYF.